The sample holds a few counts of the clone carrying this T cell receptor (beta chain). Its matching antigen is unknown. TCRdb independently ran MiXCR on the RT-PCR reads; one entry per CDR3 protein. The sample consists of some 500,000 distinct CDR3 sequences, 16% of them appearing once. The data were obtained in a study of response to subunit inactivated influenza vaccine. Regarding the study as a whole: Authors suggested each seasonal flu vaccination may recruit only limited numbers of new T cells.

The CDR3 covers 15 residues. V was cut by 4 bases and J by 5 bases, with 15 bases left in between. Per germline, CDR1 MGHRA and CDR2 YSYEKL. Sequenced material: CD4+ T cells sorted from PBMCs, taken less than 30 months after vaccination. The chain couples TRBV4-1 to TRBJ2-1; D call uncertain. This TCR was sampled from a man between 45 and 75 years old who received an inactivated influenza vaccine. CDR3 region: CASSPAYYPNNEQFF. The DNA for the CDR3 is TGCGCCAGCAGCCCCGCGTATTACCCCAACAATGAGCAGTTCTTC.